This is a list of T cell receptor beta chains from one sample in a study of patients and donors after allogeneic stem cell transplantation. TCRdb analysed the RT-PCR reads with MiXCR anew, one entry per CDR3 protein. The sample records about 960,000 distinct CDR3 sequences, approximately 18% being singletons. What was sequenced was blood, either unsorted or a sorted T cell fraction (not recorded which). Receptors were obtained from a human donor who was either an allogeneic HSCT recipient or a stem cell or donor lymphocyte infusion donor (not recorded which). It is not recorded whose cells these are; they may come from a transplant donor. The CDR3 runs from the conserved cysteine through the conserved F or W. D genes are given only for firm matches. Not all rows give a size; the values are once, few, many and, for expanded clones, a class.

V,J,size,D,DNA,CDR3
TRBV6-2/TRBV6-3,TRBJ2-2,-,TRBD2,TGTGCCAGCAGTTACCGAGTCCCAGCGGGGGTAGCGCGGAACACCGGGGAGCTGTTTTTT,CASSYRVPAGVARNTGELFF
TRBV7-6,TRBJ2-5,-,TRBD2,TGTGCCAGCAGCTCCGCCCCGGCTCGAGCGGGGGGACTAGAGACCCAGTACTTC,CASSSAPARAGGLETQYF
TRBV4-1,TRBJ1-6,few,-,TGCGCCAGCAGCCCCCAAGCGGCAAAGAAGCCCCTCCACTTT,CASSPQAAKKPLHF
TRBV20-1,TRBJ2-4,-,TRBD2,TGCAGTGCTAGCGTAGCGGGAGGGCCGTTCCTCCAAAACATTCAGTACTTC,CSASVAGGPFLQNIQYF
TRBV27,TRBJ1-5,-,-,TGTGCCAGCAGCTGGGGGAGGGGGAGCAATCAGCCCCAGCATTTT,CASSWGRGSNQPQHF
TRBV27,TRBJ2-3,-,-,TGTGCCAGCAGCTTCACCCAAAGGGTCCACACAGATACGCAGTATTTT,CASSFTQRVHTDTQYF
TRBV6-5,TRBJ1-5,few,-,TGTGCCAGCAGTTACTCGTTCCAGGTTAGCAATCAGCCCCAGCATTTT,CASSYSFQVSNQPQHF
TRBV29-1,TRBJ2-7,few,TRBD2,TGCAGCGTTGGGGTCGGGGCCGGGGGGTACGAGCAGTACTTC,CSVGVGAGGYEQYF
TRBV20-1,TRBJ1-1,-,TRBD1,TGCAGTGCTACTGGACAGGTTCAACGTACGGCTTTCTTT,CSATGQVQRTAFF
TRBV5-1,TRBJ2-1,few,TRBD2,TGCGCCAGCAGCTTGGGGGGACTAGCGGACTCCTACAATGAGCAGTTCTTC,CASSLGGLADSYNEQFF
TRBV4-2,TRBJ2-1,-,TRBD2,TGTGCCAGCACCGTCGGAGGGAGGGCCTACAATGAGCAGTTCTTC,CASTVGGRAYNEQFF
TRBV5-1,TRBJ1-4,-,TRBD1,TGCGCCAGCAGCCCTTACAGGGGGCGAGACGAAAAACTGTTTTTT,CASSPYRGRDEKLFF
TRBV9,TRBJ2-3,few,-,TGTGCCAGCAGCTCCCTCCGCAGCGACACAGATACGCAGTATTTT,CASSSLRSDTDTQYF
TRBV5-1,TRBJ2-7,few,TRBD2,TGCGCCAGCACCGGGACTAGCGGGGGGACGGCCTACGAGCAGTACTTC,CASTGTSGGTAYEQYF
TRBV5-1,TRBJ1-3,-,-,TGCGCCAGCAGTCCGGGATCCATGGGGGACACCATATATTTT,CASSPGSMGDTIYF
TRBV7-6,TRBJ2-3,-,TRBD2,TGTGCCAGCAGCTCGGGACTAGCGGTAGCTACTAGCACAGATACGCAGTATTTT,CASSSGLAVATSTDTQYF
TRBV9,TRBJ2-1,-,TRBD2,TGTGCCAGCAGCGGTCCCCCTGGGACTAGCGGGAGTACGGGTGCATACAATGAGCAGTTCTTC,CASSGPPGTSGSTGAYNEQFF
TRBV9,TRBJ2-7,-,TRBD2,TGTGCCAGCAGCGTAACCCCAACGGGACTACCTGGAGAGCAGTACTTC,CASSVTPTGLPGEQYF
TRBV6-1,TRBJ1-2,-,TRBD1,TGTGCCAGCAGCCCCTCTCGACAGGGTGGCTATGGCTACACCTTC,CASSPSRQGGYGYTF
TRBV9,TRBJ2-7,-,TRBD2,TGTGCCAGCAGCGTCGGGACTAGCGGGGTCTACGAGCAGTACTTC,CASSVGTSGVYEQYF
TRBV7-2,TRBJ1-4,-,-,TGTGCCAGCAGCTTAAAACGTCGGACCAGAACTAATGAAAAACTGTTTTTT,CASSLKRRTRTNEKLFF
TRBV7-9,TRBJ2-3,-,-,TGTGCCAGCAGCCAAACAAGGATCACAGATACGCAGTATTTT,CASSQTRITDTQYF
TRBV5-4,TRBJ1-5,-,-,TGTGCCAGCAGCTTGAAGAAGGGAGAGCCCCAGCATTTT,CASSLKKGEPQHF
TRBV10-3,TRBJ2-2,-,TRBD2,TGTGCCATCAGTGTACTAGCGGACAGCGGGGAGCTGTTTTTT,CAISVLADSGELFF
TRBV2,TRBJ1-2,-,TRBD1,TGTGCCAGCAGTGGTGGGACAGGGAGCGGGAATGGCTACACCTTC,CASSGGTGSGNGYTF
TRBV3-1,TRBJ2-1,few,TRBD2,TGTGCCAGCAGCCTCACCGGGACTAGGGGCGATGAGCAGTTCTTC,CASSLTGTRGDEQFF
TRBV4-1,TRBJ2-3,many,-,TGCGCCAGCAGCCAAACTAGTATCACAGATACGCAGTATTTT,CASSQTSITDTQYF
TRBV20-1,TRBJ2-3,-,-,TGCAGTGCTATTAGACTCCGCTCGAGCACAGATACGCAGTATTTT,CSAIRLRSSTDTQYF
TRBV20-1,TRBJ2-2,few,-,TGCAGTGCTAGAGATGCAGGGACCGGGGAGCTGTTTTTT,CSARDAGTGELFF